The T cell receptor beta chain under discussion was sequenced for a study of blood T cell repertoires in COVID-19. Across the whole study: The analysed material was cDNA or gDNA that came from T cells, B-cell-depleted T cells, or PBMCs.

The V gene's germline CDR1 is MDHEN and CDR2 SYDVKM. The CDR3 spans 15 residues. V trimming: 3 bases; J trimming: 3 bases; junction bases outside the gene matches: 5. Per the original methods: Estimation of nucleated cell counts was performed using reference gene primer amplification. Using immunoSEQ multiplex PCR, the repertoire was profiled, and TCRdb retains in-frame clones only, with some absent. V and J calls and clone size follow that table, whereas D and trimming were derived from the DNA. The repertoire holds about 130,000 clones, 80% to 90% seen once, with about 4.1% in the top ten. This sequence originates from a man aged 50 or older who had recovered from COVID-19. J is TRBJ2-5 and V is TRBV28; TRBD1 agrees at 9 bases. Sequenced sample: PBMCs or T cells enriched from blood (not recorded which). The CDR3 spells CASSLPTGGKETQYF. In DNA, the CDR3 is TGTGCCAGCAGTTTGCCGACAGGGGGGAAAGAGACCCAGTACTTC.